These 4 T cell receptor beta chains originate from one sample sequenced in a study of blood T cell repertoires in COVID-19. Here immunoSEQ multiplex PCR was the method, and the copy in TCRdb shows in-frame clones only, minus some. The repertoire holds 350,000 to 450,000 clones, with about 89% as singletons. Material for sequencing was PBMCs or T cells enriched from blood (not recorded which). These receptors were collected from a woman in her thirties or forties who had been exposed to COVID-19.

The CDR3 protein is CASSGAGGRNEQFF. In DNA form, the CDR3 reads TGTGCCAGCAGCGGAGCGGGGGGGCGTAATGAGCAGTTCTTC. V usage is TRBV9 and J usage is TRBJ2-1; the match to TRBD2 covers 10 bases. The CDR3 loop spans 14 amino acids. Germline V gene data show CDR1 as SGDLS and CDR2 as YYNGEE. V lost 3 bases, J lost 7 bases, and 4 bases stayed unmatched.

As concerns this clone: Distinct nucleotide sequences in the sample also encode this CDR3. The V gene is TRBV5-5, the J gene TRBJ1-5; 7 nucleotides match TRBD1. Germline V lookup: CDR1 SGHKS, CDR2 YYEKEE (reference sequence). CDR3 length equals 14 residues. Trimming cost V 4 bases and J 4 bases; bases outside gene matches: 5. CDR3: CASSPLTGNQPQHF. The CDR3 DNA reads TGTGCCAGCAGCCCCCTGACAGGGAATCAGCCCCAGCATTTT.

The sample holds a few counts of this clone. The chain employs TRBV2 and TRBJ2-7, with D possibly matching TRBD1 (7 bases). There are 13 residues in the CDR3. Per the germline V gene, CDR1 is SNHLY and CDR2 is FYNNEI. V gave up 8 bases and J gave up 1 base, with 12 bases separating them. In DNA form, the CDR3 reads TGTGCCAGCCTGCGGGACAGTTCCTACGAGCAGTACTTC. This codes for CASLRDSSYEQYF.

V and J are TRBV9 and TRBJ2-3; 8 bases are a match to TRBD1. V lost 3 bases and J lost 1; bases outside the gene matches: 4. The V gene's germline CDR1 is SGDLS and CDR2 YYNGEE. The CDR3 is made up of 15 amino acids. CDR3 coding DNA: TGTGCCAGCAGCGCCGGGGGACAGGGCACAGATACGCAGTATTTT. The encoded protein is CASSAGGQGTDTQYF.